One and the same sample provided the 15 T cell receptor beta chains below, sequenced in a study of graft-versus-host responses after intestinal transplantation. The table came from immunoSEQ multiplex PCR; TCRdb's copy has only in-frame clones and leaves some out. Of approximately 39,000 clones in the sample, approximately 95% were seen once. What these receptors recognize is not known. This specimen consisted of unstimulated CD4+ T cells sorted from spleen or lymph node cells, obtained before transplant. The receptors come from a human donor who was the organ donor for an intestinal transplant.

This chain connects TRBV27 to TRBJ2-6; D call uncertain. Germline lookup yields CDR1 MNHEY and CDR2 SMNVEV (reference sequence). CDR3 length equals 14 residues. V shed 5 bases and J shed 0 bases, with 5 bases lying between them. The CDR3 here is CASSPLSGANVLTF. As DNA, the CDR3 is TGTGCCAGCAGTCCCCTCTCTGGGGCCAACGTCCTGACTTTC.

The CDR3 DNA sequence: TGTGCCAGCAGTTTTGAGAGGGGGCTACACCCCTACAATGAGCAGTTCTTC. Amino acids: CASSFERGLHPYNEQFF. J is TRBJ2-1 and V is TRBV28; 7 bases map to TRBD1. The CDR3 contains 17 residues. Germline CDR1 MDHEN, CDR2 SYDVKM. After removal of 3 bases from V and 2 bases from J, the junction contained 10 bases not matched to a gene.

The chain employs TRBV7-8 and TRBJ2-7, with a tentative D call TRBD1 (6 bases). CDR3 length: 15 residues. CDR1 is SGHVS and CDR2 is FQNEAQ in the germline V gene. Trimming took off 5 bases at V and 7 bases at J, with 21 bases between the two ends. This CDR3 is CASSLRRTQGEEQYF. CDR3 nucleotides: TGTGCCAGCAGCCTCCGGCGTACACAGGGAGAGGAGCAGTACTTC.

The rearrangement links TRBV5-4 to TRBJ2-5; 8 nucleotides align to TRBD2. The J segment lost 4 bases and the V segment lost 3 bases, leaving 8 bases of the junction unmatched. Germline V gene lookup returns CDR1 SGHNT and CDR2 YYREEE (reference sequence). The CDR3 runs 15 residues. The CDR3, as DNA: TGTGCCAGCAGCTATGGCCGGGGGGGCCGAGAGACCCAGTACTTC. Its translation: CASSYGRGGRETQYF.

This clone appeared a few times. The chain recombines TRBV6-1 with TRBJ2-3, with D uncertain. The CDR3 consists of 15 residues. Germline V gene data show CDR1 as MNHNS and CDR2 as SASEGT. Trimming pared 2 bases from V and 2 bases from J, leaving 11 bases between. CDR3 in amino acids: CASSEMILITDTQYF. The CDR3 DNA reads TGTGCCAGCAGTGAAATGATCCTAATCACAGATACGCAGTATTTT.

The table lists this clone with a count of one. This chain links TRBV7-9 with TRBJ1-3, with D unresolved. CDR1 is SEHNR and CDR2 is FQNEAQ in the germline V gene (reference sequence). With 1 base removed from V and 0 bases from J, the gap between germline ends came to 16 bases. CDR3 size: 18 residues. The CDR3 DNA reads as TGTGCCAGCAGCTTAGATCTCTCCGGGCGCAGCTCTGGAAACACCATATATTTT. Its translation is CASSLDLSGRSSGNTIYF.

The genes are TRBV4-3 and TRBJ2-1, with TRBD2 matching 14 bases. Germline loops: CDR1 LGHNA, CDR2 YSLEER. The V and J ends lost 2 bases and 4 bases, in that order; junction bases with no gene match: 4. This CDR3 region has 17 residues. The CDR3 bases are TGCGCCAGCAGCCAACGACTAGCGGGGGGGCCTTACAATGAGCAGTTCTTC. It encodes CASSQRLAGGPYNEQFF.

This sequence joins TRBV6-5 and TRBJ1-1; perhaps TRBD1 as D (6 bases). V lost 10 bases and J lost 0, with 15 bases in between. The CDR3 length is 14 residues. Germline V gives CDR1 MNHEY, CDR2 SVGAGI. The CDR3 region has the DNA TGTGCCATTAAGGGGGGGACAATGAACACTGAAGCTTTCTTT. This gives the protein CAIKGGTMNTEAFF.

The rearrangement joins TRBV6-6 to TRBJ2-3; weak D call: TRBD2 (5 bases). The CDR3 runs to 16 residues. Per the germline V gene, CDR1 is MNHNY and CDR2 is SVGAGI (reference sequence). Trimming took off 0 bases at V and 3 bases at J, with 13 bases between the two ends. CDR3 DNA: TGTGCCAGCAGTTACTCAAGAGCGACTACTACAGATACGCAGTATTTT. Residues: CASSYSRATTTDTQYF.

This chain connects TRBV2 to TRBJ1-1, with 7 bases aligning to TRBD1. The CDR3 covers 14 residues. CDR1 SNHLY and CDR2 FYNNEI come from the germline V gene. The V segment lost 4 bases and the J segment 3 bases; nucleotides outside the gene matches: 5. The CDR3 nucleotides read TGTGCCAGCAGTGGACAGGGACTGCACACTGAAGCTTTCTTT. It codes for CASSGQGLHTEAFF.

The chain is built from TRBV11-3 and TRBJ2-3; D possibly corresponds to TRBD1 (5 bases). The J call may be incorrect, as the DNA end agrees better with TRBJ1-5. CDR1 is SGHNT and CDR2 is YENEEA in the germline V gene. The CDR3 length is 18 residues. The chain's CDR3 is CASSPGGLGGIDTDTQHF. Here the CDR3 DNA reads TGTGCCAGCAGCCCGGGGGGATTGGGGGGGATCGACACAGATACGCAGCATTTT.

V is TRBV30 and J is TRBJ1-3; D might be TRBD1 (5 bases). CDR1 and CDR2 (germline): GTSNPN, SVGIG (reference sequence). V shed 4 bases and J shed 0 bases, with 13 bases lying between them. The CDR3 has 15 residues. The DNA of the CDR3 is TGTGCCTGGACTGCGGGACTGAACTCTGGAAACACCATATATTTT. Protein sequence: CAWTAGLNSGNTIYF. Full variable domain (outside the CDR3, taken from reference TRBV30 and TRBJ1-3): SQTIHQWPATLVQPVGSPLSLECTVEGTSNPNLYWYRQAAGRGLQLLFYSVGIGQISSEVPQNLSASRPQDRQFILSSKKLLLSDSGFYLCAWTAGLNSGNTIYFGEGSWLTVV.

The rearrangement links TRBV6-5 to TRBJ1-1; no firm D call. This CDR3 region has 13 residues. Germline V gives CDR1 MNHEY, CDR2 SVGAGI. The V gene lost 4 bases and the J gene lost 3 bases, with 9 bases spanning the gap. Written as DNA, the CDR3 is TGTGCCAGCAGTTTCCCAGGAGACACTGAAGCTTTCTTT. It translates to CASSFPGDTEAFF.

The chain employs TRBV7-9 and TRBJ1-2; 7 positions agree with TRBD1. The CDR3 spans 16 residues. Per the germline V gene, CDR1 is SEHNR and CDR2 is FQNEAQ (reference sequence). The J segment lost 8 bases and the V segment lost 5 bases, leaving 17 bases of the junction unmatched. CDR3 in amino acids: CASSLINPLTGRGYTF. CDR3 DNA: TGTGCCAGCAGCCTTATTAACCCACTGACAGGGCGAGGCTACACCTTC.

The chain links TRBV19 to TRBJ1-5, with TRBD1 as a possible D gene (6 bases). The germline V gene encodes CDR1 LNHDA and CDR2 SQIVND (reference sequence). V was shortened by 5 bases and J by 0 bases, with 11 bases between the two germline ends. The CDR3 covers 15 residues. The chain's CDR3 is CASSPGTFSNQPQHF. The CDR3 DNA sequence: TGTGCCAGTAGTCCCGGGACATTTAGCAATCAGCCCCAGCATTTT.